This T cell receptor (beta chain) is from a study of T cell responses to AZD1222 COVID-19 vaccine. As for this clone: Its target is not known.

Overall study findings and caveats: Nearly half of the spike-specific TCRs reportedly recognize variant regions that carry no mutations. In all cases, repertoires were sampled only after the peak T cell response. At study baseline, merely five or six AZD1222 recipients were seropositive. Vaccine-associated CD4 TCRs ranged over spike, dominating at 160-218 and 743-854.

This table comes from immunoSEQ multiplex PCR, and its TCRdb copy is limited to in-frame clones, with some not included. The data show roughly 140,000 clones, under 95% seen once. The TCR originated in an adult in good health. The sample was peripheral blood, taken on day 0 of AZD1222 vaccination.

CDR3 sequence reads: CASSMGGSDEQFF. The CDR3, as DNA: TGTGCCAGTAGTATGGGGGGTTCGGATGAGCAGTTCTTC. The genes are TRBV19 and TRBJ2-1, with TRBD2 as a possible D gene (6 bases). The CDR3 totals 13 residues. Trimming removed 3 bases from V and 8 bases from J, with 11 bases in between. Per germline, CDR1 LNHDA and CDR2 SQIVND (reference sequence).